This T cell receptor beta chain was recovered during a study of a mutant IDH1 vaccine in newly diagnosed glioma. Background on the study: Radiotherapy alone preceded vaccination by 4-6 weeks; alternatively, vaccination started with temozolomide cycles.

Time point given: week 47, end of study. Topical imiquimod was applied with each vaccine dose, which held 300 ug of mutant IDH1 20-mer peptide. Regarding this clone: Its antigen is undetermined.

Clones were sequenced by immunoSEQ multiplex PCR, and TCRdb holds only the in-frame ones, with some missing. This sample has approximately 60,000 clones; less than 90% occur once, and the top ten carry about 3.8%. With 4 bases removed from V and 5 bases from J, the gap between germline ends came to 7 bases. Looked up from germline, CDR1 is SEHNR and CDR2 is FQNEAQ (reference sequence). The CDR3 contains 12 residues. The input for sequencing was PBMCs, taken from a glioma patient whose treatment included an IDH1 peptide vaccine. This clonotype was sampled from a man younger than 45 with glioma. The chain joins TRBV7-9 to TRBJ2-3, with D maybe TRBD1 (6 bases). The chain's CDR3 is CASSSQGDTQYF. The CDR3 DNA is TGTGCCAGCAGCTCACAGGGAGATACGCAGTATTTT.